This TCR beta chain is drawn from a study of blood T cell repertoires in COVID-19. The ends were cut back, 7 bases at V and 4 bases at J, with 13 bases in the middle. The CDR3 has 12 residues. Germline CDR1 and CDR2: SQVTM and ANQGSEA. TCRdb's copy holds only in-frame clones and misses some; the assay was immunoSEQ multiplex PCR. The repertoire holds fewer than 450,000 clones, about 90% seen once, with about 7% in the top ten. This receptor was identified in a woman between 70 and 85 years old with COVID-19, enrolled during active disease. Source material: peripheral blood. The V and J genes are TRBV29-1 and TRBJ1-2; D possibly corresponds to TRBD1 (5 bases). The CDR3, as DNA: TGCAGCGCCGCTCTAGGGGTCTATGGCTACACCTTC. The encoded protein is CSAALGVYGYTF.